This T cell receptor beta chain is from a study of cytomegalovirus exposure and HLA in healthy donors. Turning to the study itself: Among roughly 180 million T cells, an earlier analysis found 90 million to 130 million unique TCR beta sequences.

V shed 5 bases, J shed 4 bases, and the junction held 4 bases outside the gene matches. This CDR3 has 13 residues. Germline-derived CDR1 and CDR2 are MNHEY and SVGAGI. The primer mix had 60 Vbeta and 13 Jbeta primers. Repertoires were generated with immunoSEQ multiplex PCR, while TCRdb's copy carries only in-frame clones and drops some. This table holds 130,000 to 150,000 clones, around three quarters found once. Sequencing was done on a sample of PBMCs. The rearrangement links TRBV6-5 to TRBJ1-1, with 7 bases matching TRBD1. This clonotype was obtained from a woman aged 18-29 years in good health and CMV-seropositive. The CDR3 DNA sequence: TGTGCCAGCAGTGGGGACAGATCCACTGAAGCTTTCTTT. Translating it yields CASSGDRSTEAFF.